This note documents a single T cell receptor (beta chain) sequence. This entry belongs to a study of blood T cell repertoires in COVID-19. CDR3 length equals 14 residues. V was pared by 0 bases and J by 8 bases, with 13 bases between. CDR1 is SGHNT, CDR2 YENEEA, per germline. The method was immunoSEQ multiplex PCR; TCRdb's version includes in-frame clones alone and lacks a portion of them. The table has some 250,000 clones, around nine tenths seen once. The clonotype comes from a man aged 40-55 years who had recovered from COVID-19. This sequence joins TRBV11-3 and TRBJ1-2; a possible D gene is TRBD1 (5 bases). The sample comprised PBMCs or T cells enriched from blood (not recorded which). CDR3 coding DNA: TGTGCCAGCAGCTTAGATCGGCAGGGTTACGGCTACACCTTC. Translating gives CASSLDRQGYGYTF.